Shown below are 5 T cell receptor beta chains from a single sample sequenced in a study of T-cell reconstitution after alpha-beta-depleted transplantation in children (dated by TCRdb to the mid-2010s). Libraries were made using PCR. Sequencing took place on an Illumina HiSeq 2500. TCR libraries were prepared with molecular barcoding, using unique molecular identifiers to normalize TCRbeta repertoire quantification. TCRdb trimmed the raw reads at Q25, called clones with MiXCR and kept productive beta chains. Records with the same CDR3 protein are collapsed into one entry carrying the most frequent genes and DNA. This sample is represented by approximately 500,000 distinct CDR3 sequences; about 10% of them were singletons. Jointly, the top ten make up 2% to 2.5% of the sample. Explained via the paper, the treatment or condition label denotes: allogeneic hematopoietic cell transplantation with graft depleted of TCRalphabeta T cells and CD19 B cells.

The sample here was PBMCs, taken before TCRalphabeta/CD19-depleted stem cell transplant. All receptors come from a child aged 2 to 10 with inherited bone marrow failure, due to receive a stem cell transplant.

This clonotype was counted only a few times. CDR3 DNA sequence: TGCGCCAGCAGCTTGCAACTAGCGGAGAACACCGGGGAGCTGTTTTTT. This encodes CASSLQLAENTGELFF. The chain carries TRBV5-1 and TRBJ2-2; the match to TRBD2 covers 8 bases. The ends lost 1 base at V and 1 base at J; junction bases unmatched: 3. There are 16 residues in the CDR3. In germline, CDR1 is SGHRS, CDR2 YFSETQ.

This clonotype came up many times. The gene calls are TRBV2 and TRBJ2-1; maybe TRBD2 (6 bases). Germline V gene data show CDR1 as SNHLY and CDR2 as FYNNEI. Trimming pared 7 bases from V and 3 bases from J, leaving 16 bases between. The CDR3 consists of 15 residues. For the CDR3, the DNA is TGTGCCAGCACTCCGGGACTCTCCCTCTACAATGAGCAGTTCTTC. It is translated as CASTPGLSLYNEQFF.

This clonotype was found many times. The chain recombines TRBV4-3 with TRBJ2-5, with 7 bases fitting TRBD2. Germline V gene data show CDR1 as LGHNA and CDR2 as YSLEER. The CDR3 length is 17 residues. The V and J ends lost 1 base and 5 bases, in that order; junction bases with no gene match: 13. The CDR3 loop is CASSQGISGPPGETQYF. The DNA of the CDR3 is TGCGCCAGCAGCCAAGGGATTAGCGGGCCGCCTGGTGAGACCCAGTACTTC.

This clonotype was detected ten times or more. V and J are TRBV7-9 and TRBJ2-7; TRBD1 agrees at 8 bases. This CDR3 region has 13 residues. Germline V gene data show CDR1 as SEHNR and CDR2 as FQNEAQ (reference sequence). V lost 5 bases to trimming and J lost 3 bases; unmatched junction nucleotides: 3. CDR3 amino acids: CASSQGQVYEQYF. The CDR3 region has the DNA TGTGCCAGCAGCCAGGGACAGGTCTACGAGCAGTACTTC.

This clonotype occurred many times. The CDR3, as DNA: TGCGCCAGCAGCTTGGGACTAGCGGGAGAAGAGACCCAGTACTTC. It is translated as CASSLGLAGEETQYF. The rearrangement links TRBV5-1 to TRBJ2-5; 12 bases are shared with TRBD2. The CDR3 spans 15 residues. Germline V gene sequence: CDR1 SGHRS, CDR2 YFSETQ. Losses at the gene ends were 0 bases for V and 3 bases for J; bases not matched to a gene: 0. Complete variable domain (other parts from reference TRBV5-1 and TRBJ2-5): KAGVTQTPRYLIKTRGQQVTLSCSPISGHRSVSWYQQTPGQGLQFLFEYFSETQRNKGNFPGRFSGRQFSNSRSEMNVSTLELGDSALYLCASSLGLAGEETQYFGPGTRLLVL.